The clone carrying this TCR beta chain was seen ten or more times. Antigen: not known. Every donor was a healthy Caucasian. The sample originates from a study of identical twins. Study-level results: The study drew conclusions from cross-sectional statistical analysis, not from following the same donors. Insertions ran lower in abundant cord blood beta clonotypes, though not in memory repertoires.

A universal primer site came from template switching; cDNA carried unique molecular identifiers. Via MiXCR, TCRdb re-called the 5' RACE reads, giving one row per CDR3 protein. The sample has about 250,000 distinct CDR3 sequences, around an eighth seen once. Germline V CDR1 and CDR2: KGHDR, SFDVKD. The CDR3 is 16 amino acids. Trimming left V 2 bases short and J 2 bases short, with 13 bases between. The chain employs TRBV24-1 and TRBJ2-3; possible D gene TRBD2, 6 bases. This TCR was recovered from a woman aged 18-29 years in good health. The source material was memory (CD45RO+) T cells sorted from blood. The CDR3 loop is CATSDSVAEDTDTQYF. The DNA of the CDR3 is TGTGCCACCAGTGATTCCGTAGCGGAGGACACAGATACGCAGTATTTT.